Sequencing of this T cell receptor (beta chain) was carried out in a study of T cell repertoires in cytomegalovirus infection. Study-level information: Signatures in public TCR beta sequences pointed to both CMV infection and matching HLA type. Study conclusions and caveats: The ex vivo response showed dominance by HLA-C-restricted CMV-specific TCR beta clonotypes.

TCRdb redid the calling of the reads with MiXCR, one entry per CDR3 protein. The table lists a few hundred thousand distinct CDR3 sequences, roughly 42% of them singletons. Trimming removed 5 bases at V and 1 base at J, with 5 bases between. CDR1 DFQATT and CDR2 SNEGSKA come from the germline V gene (reference sequence). The CDR3 extends over 11 amino acids. This clonotype appeared a few times. Its specificity is not known. V usage is TRBV20-1 and J usage is TRBJ1-1; D gene unclear. The sample consisted of cultured PBMCs, taken from culture after CMV antigen stimulation. The source of this sequence is a human donor in good health (CMV status not recorded). Some clones in this sample may be carry-over from other donors' samples. For the CDR3, the DNA is TGCAGTGCTGCGGGGAACACTGAAGCTTTCTTT. This translates into CSAAGNTEAFF.